The clone carrying this TCR beta chain was counted a single time. Its antigen is undetermined. This entry belongs to a study of cytomegalovirus exposure and HLA in healthy donors. Profiled with immunoSEQ multiplex PCR; TCRdb holds only in-frame clones, not every one. The table lists 57,000 or so clones, about 91% of them singletons. The CDR3 is made up of 17 amino acids. The J segment lost 8 bases and the V segment lost 2 bases, leaving 16 bases of the junction unmatched. CDR1 and CDR2 (germline): MDHEN, SYDVKM. The donors were members of the validation cohort comprising approximately 110 subjects, separate from the roughly 640-subject first cohort. Study-wide findings and caveats: The classifier reportedly diagnosed cytomegalovirus status with high specificity and sensitivity. The tendency of first-cohort TCR clusters to co-occur in the roughly 110 validation repertoires emerged from a later analysis. Generally TCR sequences proved uncommon, though certain public TCRs appeared in numerous donors.

Material: PBMCs. The chain joins TRBV28 to TRBJ1-2; 8 bases are a match to TRBD1. The TCR sequence derives from a woman aged 25 to 45 in good health and CMV-seronegative. The CDR3 nucleotides are TGTGCCAGCAGTTTAGTCGACAGGGGCCTGCTCTTGTCGGGCTACACCTTC. Translation: CASSLVDRGLLLSGYTF.